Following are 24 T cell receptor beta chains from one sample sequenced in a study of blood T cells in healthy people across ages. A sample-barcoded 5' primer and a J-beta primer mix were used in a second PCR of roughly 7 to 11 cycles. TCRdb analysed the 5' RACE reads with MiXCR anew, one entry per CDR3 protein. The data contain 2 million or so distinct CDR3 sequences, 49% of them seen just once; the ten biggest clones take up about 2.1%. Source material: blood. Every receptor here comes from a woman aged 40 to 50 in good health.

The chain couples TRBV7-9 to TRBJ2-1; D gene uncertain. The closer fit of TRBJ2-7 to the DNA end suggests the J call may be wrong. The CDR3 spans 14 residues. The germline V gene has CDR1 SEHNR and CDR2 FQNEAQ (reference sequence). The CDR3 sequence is CASTHSLHLNEQYF. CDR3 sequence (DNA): TGTGCCAGCACCCACTCACTACACCTCAATGAGCAGTACTTC.

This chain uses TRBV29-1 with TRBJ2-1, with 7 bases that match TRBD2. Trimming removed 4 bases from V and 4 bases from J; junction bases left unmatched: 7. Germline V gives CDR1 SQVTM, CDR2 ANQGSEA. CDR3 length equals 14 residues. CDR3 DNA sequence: TGCAGCGTTGGGGCTATCGGGGGGTACAATGAGCAGTTCTTC. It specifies CSVGAIGGYNEQFF.

CDR3 sequence: CASSPQAGVETQYF. The CDR3 bases are TGTGCCAGCAGCCCACAAGCGGGGGTAGAGACCCAGTACTTC. The chain employs TRBV7-2 and TRBJ2-5, with 8 nucleotides matching TRBD2. V lost 5 bases, J lost 4 bases, and 6 bases stayed unmatched. The CDR3 sequence is 14 residues long. Germline assignment: CDR1 SGHTA and CDR2 FQGNSA. Full variable domain (remainder filled in from reference TRBV7-2 and TRBJ2-5): GAGVSQSPSNKVTEKGKDVELRCDPISGHTALYWYRQSLGQGLEFLIYFQGNSAPDKSGLPSDRFSAERTGGSVSTLTIQRTQQEDSAVYLCASSPQAGVETQYFGPGTRLLVL.

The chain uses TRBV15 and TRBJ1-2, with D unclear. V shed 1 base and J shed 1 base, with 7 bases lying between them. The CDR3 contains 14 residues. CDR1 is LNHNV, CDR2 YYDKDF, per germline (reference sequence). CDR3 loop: CATSRGSLNYGYTF. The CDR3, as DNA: TGTGCCACCAGCAGAGGTAGCCTTAACTATGGCTACACCTTC.

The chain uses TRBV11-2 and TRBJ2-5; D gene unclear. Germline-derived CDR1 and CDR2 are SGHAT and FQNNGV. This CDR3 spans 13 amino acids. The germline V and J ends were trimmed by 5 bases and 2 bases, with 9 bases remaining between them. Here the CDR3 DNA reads TGTGCCAGCAGCCCAGTGTGGCAAGAGACCCAGTACTTC. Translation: CASSPVWQETQYF.

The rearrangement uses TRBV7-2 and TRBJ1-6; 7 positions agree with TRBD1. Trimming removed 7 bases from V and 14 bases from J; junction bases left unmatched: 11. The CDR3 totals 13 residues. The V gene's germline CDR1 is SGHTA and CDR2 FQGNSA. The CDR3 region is CASNRDRAETLHF. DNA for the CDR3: TGTGCCAGCAACAGGGACAGAGCGGAGACCCTCCACTTT.

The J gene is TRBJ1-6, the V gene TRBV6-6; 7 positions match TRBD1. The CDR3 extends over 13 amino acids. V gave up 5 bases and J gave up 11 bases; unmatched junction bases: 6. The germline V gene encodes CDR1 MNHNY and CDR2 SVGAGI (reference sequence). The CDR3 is CASSRQGPTPLHF. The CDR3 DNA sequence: TGTGCCAGCAGTAGACAGGGTCCCACACCCCTCCACTTT.

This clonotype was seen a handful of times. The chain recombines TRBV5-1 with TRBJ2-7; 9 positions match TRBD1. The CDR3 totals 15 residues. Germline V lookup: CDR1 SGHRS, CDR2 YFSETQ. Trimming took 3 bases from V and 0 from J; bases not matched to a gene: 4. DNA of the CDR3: TGCGCCAGCAGCTGGGGGACAGGGCTCTCCTACGAGCAGTACTTC. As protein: CASSWGTGLSYEQYF.

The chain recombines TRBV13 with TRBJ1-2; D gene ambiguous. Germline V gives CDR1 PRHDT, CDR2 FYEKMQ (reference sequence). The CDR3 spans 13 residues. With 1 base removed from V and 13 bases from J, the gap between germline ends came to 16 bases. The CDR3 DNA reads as TGTGCCAGCAGCTTAGAAGAGGGCAGATCCTCCACCTTC. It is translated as CASSLEEGRSSTF.

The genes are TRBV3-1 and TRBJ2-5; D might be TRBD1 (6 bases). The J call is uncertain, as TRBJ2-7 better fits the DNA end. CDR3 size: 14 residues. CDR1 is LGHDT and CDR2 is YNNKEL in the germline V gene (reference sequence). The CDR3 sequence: CASSQGGTHYEQYF. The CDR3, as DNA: TGTGCCAGCAGCCAAGGGGGGACACACTACGAGCAGTACTTC.

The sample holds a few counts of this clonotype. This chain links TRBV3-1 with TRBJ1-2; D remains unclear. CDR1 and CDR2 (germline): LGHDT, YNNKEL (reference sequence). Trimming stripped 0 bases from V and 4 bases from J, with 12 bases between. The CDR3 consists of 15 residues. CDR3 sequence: CASSQDIGPTYGYTF. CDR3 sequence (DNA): TGTGCCAGCAGCCAAGATATCGGCCCTACCTATGGCTACACCTTC. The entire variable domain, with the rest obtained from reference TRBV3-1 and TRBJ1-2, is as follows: DTAVSQTPKYLVTQMGNDKSIKCEQNLGHDTMYWYKQDSKKFLKIMFSYNNKELIINETVPNRFSPKSPDKAHLNLHINSLELGDSAVYFCASSQDIGPTYGYTFGSGTRLTVV.

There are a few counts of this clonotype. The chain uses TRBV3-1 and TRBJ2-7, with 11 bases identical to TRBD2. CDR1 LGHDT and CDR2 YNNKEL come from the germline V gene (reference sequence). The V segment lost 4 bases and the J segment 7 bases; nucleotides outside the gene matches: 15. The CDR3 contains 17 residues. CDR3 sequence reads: CASSRFLVSGGAKEQYF. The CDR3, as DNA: TGTGCCAGCAGCCGATTTCTCGTTAGCGGGGGGGCTAAAGAGCAGTACTTC.

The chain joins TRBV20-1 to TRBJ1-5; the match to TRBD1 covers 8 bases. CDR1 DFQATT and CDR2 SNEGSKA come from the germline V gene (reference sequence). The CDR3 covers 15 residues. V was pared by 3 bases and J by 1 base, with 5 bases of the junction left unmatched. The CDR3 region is CSASWTGTSNQPQHF. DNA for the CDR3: TGCAGTGCTAGCTGGACAGGGACCAGCAATCAGCCCCAGCATTTT.

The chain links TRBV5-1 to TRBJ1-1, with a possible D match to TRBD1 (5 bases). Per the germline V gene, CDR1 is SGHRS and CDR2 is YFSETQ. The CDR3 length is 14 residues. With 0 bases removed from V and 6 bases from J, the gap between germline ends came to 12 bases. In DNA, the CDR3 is TGCGCCAGCAGCTTGGCCGATGGAGGGGCTGAAGCTTTCTTT. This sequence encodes CASSLADGGAEAFF.

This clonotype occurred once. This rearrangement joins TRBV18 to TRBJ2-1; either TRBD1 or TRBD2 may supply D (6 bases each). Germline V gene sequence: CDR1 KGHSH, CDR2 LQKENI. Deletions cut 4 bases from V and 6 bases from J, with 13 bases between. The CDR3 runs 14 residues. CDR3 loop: CASSRGARGNEQFF. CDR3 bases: TGTGCCAGCTCACGGGGGGCCCGAGGCAATGAGCAGTTCTTC. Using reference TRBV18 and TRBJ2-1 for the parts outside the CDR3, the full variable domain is NAGVMQNPRHLVRRRGQEARLRCSPMKGHSHVYWYRQLPEEGLKFMVYLQKENIIDESGMPKERFSAEFPKEGPSILRIQQVVRGDSAAYFCASSRGARGNEQFFGPGTRLTVL.

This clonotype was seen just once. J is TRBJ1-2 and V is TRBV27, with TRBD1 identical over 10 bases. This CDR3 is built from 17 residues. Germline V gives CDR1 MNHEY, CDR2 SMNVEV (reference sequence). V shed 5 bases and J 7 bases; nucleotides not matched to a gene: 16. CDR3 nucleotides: TGTGCCAGCAGTCCCTCCGGGACAGGGGTCCGGGCAATTGGCTACACCTTC. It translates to CASSPSGTGVRAIGYTF.

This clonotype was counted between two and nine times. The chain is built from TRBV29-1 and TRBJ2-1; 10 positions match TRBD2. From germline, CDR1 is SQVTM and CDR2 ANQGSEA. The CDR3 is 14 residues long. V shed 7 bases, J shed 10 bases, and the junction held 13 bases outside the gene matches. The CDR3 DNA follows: TGCAGCGCCATCTCTAGCGGGGGTAGGGAAGAGCAGTTCTTC. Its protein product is CSAISSGGREEQFF.

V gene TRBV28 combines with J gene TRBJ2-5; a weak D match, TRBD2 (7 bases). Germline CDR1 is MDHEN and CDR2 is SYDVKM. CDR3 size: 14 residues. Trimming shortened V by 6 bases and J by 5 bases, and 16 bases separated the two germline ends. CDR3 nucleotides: TGTGCCAGCAGCAATGGGGGGGCCAGGGAGACCCAGTACTTC. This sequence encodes CASSNGGARETQYF.

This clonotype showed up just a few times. The CDR3 sequence: CASTPPRGNGYTF. The CDR3 DNA reads TGTGCCAGCACCCCTCCCCGGGGGAACGGCTACACCTTC. The V call is TRBV7-8, the J call TRBJ1-2, with D maybe TRBD1 (5 bases). In germline, CDR1 is SGHVS, CDR2 FQNEAQ. The CDR3 contains 13 residues. Trimming removed 7 bases from V and 8 bases from J, with 17 bases in between.

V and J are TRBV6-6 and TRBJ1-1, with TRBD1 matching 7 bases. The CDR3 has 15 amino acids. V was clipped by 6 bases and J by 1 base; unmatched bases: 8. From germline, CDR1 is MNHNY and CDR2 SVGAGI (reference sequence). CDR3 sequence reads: CASRERGQWNTEAFF. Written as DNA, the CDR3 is TGTGCCAGCAGGGAGAGGGGGCAGTGGAACACTGAAGCTTTCTTT.

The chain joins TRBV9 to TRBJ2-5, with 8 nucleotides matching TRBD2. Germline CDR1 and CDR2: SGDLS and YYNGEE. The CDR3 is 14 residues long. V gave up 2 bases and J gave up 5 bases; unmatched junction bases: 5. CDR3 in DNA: TGTGCCAGCAGCGTGTATAGCGGGGTTGAGACCCAGTACTTC. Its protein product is CASSVYSGVETQYF.

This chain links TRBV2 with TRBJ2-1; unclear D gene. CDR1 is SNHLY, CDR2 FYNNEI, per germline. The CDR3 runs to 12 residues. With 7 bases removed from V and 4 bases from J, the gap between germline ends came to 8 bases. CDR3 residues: CASTGRYNEQFF. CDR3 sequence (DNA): TGTGCCAGCACCGGCAGATACAATGAGCAGTTCTTC.

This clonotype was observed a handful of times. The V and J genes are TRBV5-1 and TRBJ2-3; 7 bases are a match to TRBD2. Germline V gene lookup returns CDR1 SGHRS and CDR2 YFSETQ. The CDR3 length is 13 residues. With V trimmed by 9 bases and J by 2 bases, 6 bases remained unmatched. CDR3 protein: CATSGGITDTQYF. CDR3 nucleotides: TGCGCCACCTCGGGAGGAATCACAGATACGCAGTATTTT.

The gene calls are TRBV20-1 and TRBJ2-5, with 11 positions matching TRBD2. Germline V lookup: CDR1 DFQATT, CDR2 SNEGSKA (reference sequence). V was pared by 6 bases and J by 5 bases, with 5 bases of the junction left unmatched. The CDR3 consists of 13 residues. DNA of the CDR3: TGCAGTGCGCGACTAGCGGGGTTGGAGACCCAGTACTTC. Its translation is CSARLAGLETQYF.